This T cell receptor beta chain is drawn from a study of T cells in Graves' hyperthyroidism and ophthalmopathy. Study-level background: Before any treatment, at initial diagnosis, peripheral blood was collected. Findings and limits, study-wide: Among clonotypes expanded in thyroid above 0.001, most were also found in blood. Prediction of ophthalmopathy progression came a median approximately 6 months pre-onset.

A 10 ml volume of fresh peripheral blood provided the PBMCs. This clonotype turned up a few times. What it binds is unknown. Germline values: CDR1 LGHDT, CDR2 YNNKEL (reference sequence). This CDR3 has 19 amino acids. V lost 0 bases and J lost 1; bases outside the gene matches: 9. RNA transcripts gave rise to amplified TCR beta CDR3 regions. With the HTBI primer set, the TCR CDR3 went through a first round of RT-PCR. One entry per CDR3 protein, called by TCRdb with MiXCR from the multiplex PCR reads. The data hold roughly 660,000 distinct CDR3 sequences, with roughly a sixth observed a single time. This chain connects TRBV3-1 to TRBJ2-1; 10 nucleotides align to TRBD2. The sequenced sample consisted of blood. The TCR originated in a middle-aged man with Graves' hyperthyroidism. The CDR3: CASSQDRASGRWSYNEQFF. CDR3 sequence (DNA): TGTGCCAGCAGCCAAGATCGGGCTAGCGGGAGATGGTCCTACAATGAGCAGTTCTTC.